The entry below describes one T cell receptor beta chain. Its antigen remains unidentified. V trimming: 2 bases; J trimming: 8 bases; junction bases outside the gene matches: 5. Germline CDR1 reads MNHNY; CDR2 reads SVGAGI (reference sequence). This CDR3 comprises 14 residues. The assay was immunoSEQ multiplex PCR, and TCRdb's table has in-frame clones only and misses some. This sample has some 2.1 million clones, with around 96% found just once. These data belong to a study of shared clonotypes between healthy human individuals. On the study more broadly: The donor pool was made up of a couple of women and three men aged 18 to 49. CD8 memory received one plate per donor, CD8 naive two, CD4 memory three and CD4 naive three.

CD45RO-negative, CCR7-selected cells formed the naive CD8 fraction, which excluded terminally differentiated effector memory CD45RA+ cells. Overall study results and limits: With a handful of donors compared, around 4.7% of naive CD4 clonotypes were shared. Rarefaction showed sorted-subset sequencing was incomplete despite large depth.

What was sequenced was naive CD8+ T cells sorted from blood. The TCR originated in a man between 18 and 35 years old in good health. This chain links TRBV6-6 with TRBJ1-4; 7 bases match TRBD1. CDR3 loop: CASSYPTGEEKLFF. Written as DNA, the CDR3 is TGTGCCAGCAGTTACCCTACAGGGGAAGAAAAACTGTTTTTT.